One T cell receptor (beta chain) is described in this entry. These data come from a study of radiation and T cells in renal cell carcinoma. The sample's time point: baseline pretreatment blood. Regarding treatment: 15 Gy SBRT to primary tumor, nephrectomy 4 weeks later. The data were produced by immunoSEQ multiplex PCR, yet TCRdb's version contains in-frame clones alone and is incomplete. There are about 22,000 clones in the sample; 70% to 80% occur only once, and roughly 39% lies in the top ten. With 6 bases removed from V and 4 bases from J, the gap between germline ends came to 9 bases. Germline-derived CDR1 and CDR2 are DFQATT and SNEGSKA (reference sequence). This CDR3 has 11 amino acids.

This TCR was sampled from a man in his fifties or sixties with renal cell carcinoma. The source was blood, collected from a patient whose treatment included radiotherapy and nephrectomy. V and J are TRBV20-1 and TRBJ2-5; D uncertain. Here the CDR3 DNA reads TGCAGTGCGCGCTTCCCAGAGACCCAGTACTTC. Translation gives CSARFPETQYF.